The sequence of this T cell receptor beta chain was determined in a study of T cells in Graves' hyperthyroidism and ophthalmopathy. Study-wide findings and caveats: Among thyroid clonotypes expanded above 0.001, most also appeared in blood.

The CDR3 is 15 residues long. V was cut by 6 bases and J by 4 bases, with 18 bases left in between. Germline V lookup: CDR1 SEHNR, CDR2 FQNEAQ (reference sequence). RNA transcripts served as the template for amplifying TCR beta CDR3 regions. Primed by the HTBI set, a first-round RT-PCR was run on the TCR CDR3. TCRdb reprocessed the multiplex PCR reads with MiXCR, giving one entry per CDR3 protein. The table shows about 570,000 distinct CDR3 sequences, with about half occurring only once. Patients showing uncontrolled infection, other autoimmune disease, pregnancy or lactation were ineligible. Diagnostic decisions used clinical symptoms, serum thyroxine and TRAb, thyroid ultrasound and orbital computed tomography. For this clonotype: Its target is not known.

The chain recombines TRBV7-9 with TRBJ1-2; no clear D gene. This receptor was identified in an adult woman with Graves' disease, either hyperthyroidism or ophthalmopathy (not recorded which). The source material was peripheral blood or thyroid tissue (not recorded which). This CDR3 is CASSAQREETYGYTF. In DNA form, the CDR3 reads TGTGCCAGCAGTGCCCAAAGGGAGGAGACCTATGGCTACACCTTC.